The 8 T cell receptor beta chains reported below all come from one sample, sequenced in a study of blood T cell repertoires in COVID-19. Clones were read by immunoSEQ multiplex PCR, and TCRdb kept only the in-frame ones, dropping some. The sample holds 250,000 to 300,000 clones, more than 65% seen once. The sequenced sample was PBMCs or T cells enriched from blood (not recorded which). The source of these receptors is a man over 45 who had recovered from COVID-19.

The chain links TRBV30 to TRBJ2-1; 14 bases match TRBD2. Germline V gene data show CDR1 as GTSNPN and CDR2 as SVGIG (reference sequence). The CDR3 covers 16 residues. J was trimmed by 4 bases and V by 3 bases; bases with no gene match: 5. CDR3 coding DNA: TGTGCCTGGAGCAGACTAGCGGGGGGGCTTTACAATGAGCAGTTCTTC. This gives the protein CAWSRLAGGLYNEQFF.

The table lists this clone with a count of one. The gene calls are TRBV10-3 and TRBJ1-2, with TRBD1 matching 7 bases. This CDR3 has 14 residues. J lost 5 bases, V lost 4 bases, and 7 bases had no gene match. The V gene's germline CDR1 is ENHRY and CDR2 SYGVKD. CDR3 sequence reads: CAISGADREYGYTF. The CDR3 coding sequence is TGTGCCATCAGTGGGGCCGACAGGGAGTATGGCTACACCTTC.

The chain recombines TRBV11-2 with TRBJ2-7; 10 bases line up with TRBD1. This CDR3 region has 16 residues. The J segment lost 2 bases and the V segment lost 1 base, leaving 5 bases of the junction unmatched. Germline lookup yields CDR1 SGHAT and CDR2 FQNNGV. CDR3 DNA: TGTGCCAGCAGCTTAGGTGGGACAGGGGATGCCTACGAGCAGTACTTC. The encoded protein is CASSLGGTGDAYEQYF.

DNA of the CDR3: TGCAGTGCTAGTCCGGGACAGACGATTAGCAATCAGCCCCAGCATTTT. Encoded protein: CSASPGQTISNQPQHF. The chain employs TRBV20-1 and TRBJ1-5; 7 nucleotides align to TRBD1. The CDR3 is 16 residues long. Losses at the gene ends were 3 bases for V and 0 bases for J; bases not matched to a gene: 8. The V gene's germline CDR1 is DFQATT and CDR2 SNEGSKA (reference sequence).

The chain carries TRBV27 and TRBJ2-5, with 8 bases aligning to TRBD2. V was clipped by 6 bases and J by 4 bases; unmatched bases: 13. CDR1 is MNHEY, CDR2 SMNVEV, per germline (reference sequence). This CDR3 has 16 amino acids. The CDR3 spells CASSPGGTRVSETQYF. CDR3 nucleotides: TGTGCCAGCAGCCCCGGGGGGACTAGGGTCTCAGAGACCCAGTACTTC.

This clone has just a few counts. The chain recombines TRBV18 with TRBJ2-1; 10 bases agree with TRBD1. The CDR3 consists of 16 residues. V dropped 2 bases and J dropped 9; count of bases not matched to a gene: 10. Germline values: CDR1 KGHSH, CDR2 LQKENI. The CDR3 region is CASSPSPGTGVGEQFF. The CDR3 DNA is TGTGCCAGCTCACCAAGCCCCGGGACAGGGGTGGGTGAGCAGTTCTTC.

This clone was counted ten times or more. This sequence joins TRBV5-1 and TRBJ2-2, with a possible D match to TRBD1 (5 bases). This CDR3 has 16 residues. With 6 bases removed from V and 1 base from J, the gap between germline ends came to 16 bases. CDR1 is SGHRS and CDR2 is YFSETQ in the germline V gene. In nucleotides, the CDR3 is TGCGCCAGCATCAAAGACAGATTGGAGAACACCGGGGAGCTGTTTTTT. Its translation is CASIKDRLENTGELFF. The entire variable domain, with the rest obtained from reference TRBV5-1 and TRBJ2-2, is as follows: KAGVTQTPRYLIKTRGQQVTLSCSPISGHRSVSWYQQTPGQGLQFLFEYFSETQRNKGNFPGRFSGRQFSNSRSEMNVSTLELGDSALYLCASIKDRLENTGELFFGEGSRLTVL.

The chain carries TRBV5-4 and TRBJ2-7, with D perhaps matching TRBD1 (6 bases). This CDR3 contains 14 residues. Germline V lookup: CDR1 SGHNT, CDR2 YYREEE (reference sequence). The V and J ends lost 0 bases and 7 bases respectively, with 14 bases between them. The CDR3 DNA reads as TGTGCCAGCAGCTTGGGTCTCGGGACACATGAGCAGTACTTC. Amino acids: CASSLGLGTHEQYF.